The 29 T cell receptor beta chains below come from one sample, sequenced in a study of blood T cell repertoires in COVID-19. TCRdb's copy holds only in-frame clones and misses some; the assay was immunoSEQ multiplex PCR. The repertoire includes over 65,000 clones, approximately 90% of them detected once, and approximately 4.4% sits in the top ten. The material sequenced was peripheral blood. The receptors come from a man between 50 and 59 years old with active COVID-19.

The chain is built from TRBV9 and TRBJ2-3; D may be TRBD2 (6 bases). The ends were cut back, 4 bases at V and 6 bases at J, with 12 bases in the middle. The CDR3 runs 13 residues. The germline V gene encodes CDR1 SGDLS and CDR2 YYNGEE. CDR3: CASSPGGQDTQYF. CDR3 in DNA: TGTGCCAGCAGCCCCGGAGGGCAGGATACGCAGTATTTT.

V and J are TRBV11-2 and TRBJ2-7; 9 nucleotides align to TRBD2. Germline lookup yields CDR1 SGHAT and CDR2 FQNNGV. V trimming: 5 bases; J trimming: 7 bases; junction bases outside the gene matches: 12. CDR3 size: 15 residues. CDR3 nucleotides: TGTGCCAGCAGCCCGCCGGCGGGAGGGCCGCGTGAGCAGTACTTC. Translating gives CASSPPAGGPREQYF.

This chain uses TRBV19 with TRBJ2-3; 10 bases align to TRBD1. V was pared by 1 base and J by 6 bases, with 10 bases of the junction left unmatched. Germline assignment: CDR1 LNHDA and CDR2 SQIVND (reference sequence). CDR3 length equals 17 residues. For the CDR3, the DNA is TGTGCCAGTAGTATAGGGCGGGGACAGGGGTACATGGATACGCAGTATTTT. Its protein is CASSIGRGQGYMDTQYF. The entire variable domain, with the rest obtained from reference TRBV19 and TRBJ2-3, is as follows: DGGITQSPKYLFRKEGQNVTLSCEQNLNHDAMYWYRQDPGQGLRLIYYSQIVNDFQKGDIAEGYSVSREKKESFPLTVTSAQKNPTAFYLCASSIGRGQGYMDTQYFGPGTRLTVL.

V and J are TRBV7-8 and TRBJ2-1; the D gene is possibly TRBD2 (6 bases). Germline-derived CDR1 and CDR2 are SGHVS and FQNEAQ. Trimming shortened V by 0 bases and J by 2 bases, and 11 bases separated the two germline ends. The CDR3 loop spans 16 amino acids. CDR3 in DNA: TGTGCCAGCAGCTTAGCTGGCGGGACGACCTACAATGAGCAGTTCTTC. Amino acid sequence: CASSLAGGTTYNEQFF.

J is TRBJ1-2 and V is TRBV28; D is undetermined. Germline V gene lookup returns CDR1 MDHEN and CDR2 SYDVKM. The CDR3 loop spans 12 amino acids. V gave up 5 bases and J gave up 8 bases, with 12 bases separating them. The CDR3 region has the DNA TGTGCCAGCAGTGACATTGTTTCCGGCTACACCTTC. It translates to CASSDIVSGYTF.

This rearrangement joins TRBV20-1 to TRBJ2-3, with 8 positions matching TRBD2. CDR1 and CDR2 (germline): DFQATT, SNEGSKA (reference sequence). The V segment lost 3 bases and the J segment 5 bases; nucleotides outside the gene matches: 13. This CDR3 spans 16 amino acids. CDR3 bases: TGCAGTGCTAGTATATTAGCGGGGTCTGTGGGAGATACGCAGTATTTT. Protein sequence: CSASILAGSVGDTQYF.

The chain links TRBV7-8 to TRBJ2-7; 7 nucleotides align to TRBD2. Trimming took 3 bases from V and 4 from J; bases not matched to a gene: 21. The CDR3 length is 19 residues. Germline lookup yields CDR1 SGHVS and CDR2 FQNEAQ. CDR3 in amino acids: CASSFKRGLAWALSYEQYF. CDR3 DNA sequence: TGTGCCAGCAGCTTCAAGCGGGGTCTTGCGTGGGCCTTGTCTTACGAGCAGTACTTC.

The CDR3 DNA reads TGTGCCAGCAGCCGACAGGGGATGAATGATGCTGAAAAACTGTTTTTT. Protein product: CASSRQGMNDAEKLFF. The chain carries TRBV5-4 and TRBJ1-4; TRBD1 matches at 8 bases. The germline CDR1 and CDR2 sequences are SGHNT and YYREEE (reference sequence). After removal of 4 bases from V and 7 bases from J, the junction contained 12 bases not matched to a gene. The CDR3 is 16 amino acids.

V is TRBV11-2 and J is TRBJ1-2; tentatively, D is TRBD1 (6 bases). The CDR3 runs to 13 residues. The germline V gene encodes CDR1 SGHAT and CDR2 FQNNGV. The V and J ends lost 7 bases and 2 bases respectively, with 11 bases between them. The CDR3 protein is CASTQTGNYGYTF. CDR3 nucleotides: TGTGCCAGCACTCAAACAGGGAACTATGGCTACACCTTC.

This clone was seen a handful of times. This CDR3 is CASSQQGYEQYF. The CDR3 bases are TGTGCCAGCAGCCAGCAGGGCTACGAGCAGTACTTC. The gene calls are TRBV3-1 (or the pseudogene TRBV3-2) and TRBJ2-7, with a weak D call TRBD1 (5 bases). This CDR3 spans 12 amino acids. Deletions cut 3 bases from V and 3 bases from J, with 6 bases between. Germline CDR1 and CDR2: LGHDT and YNNKEL (reference sequence).

The chain combines TRBV9 with TRBJ2-7, with 10 nucleotides matching TRBD1. The CDR3 has 15 amino acids. With 2 bases clipped from V and 1 base from J, the junction kept 3 bases outside the gene matches. Germline assignment: CDR1 SGDLS and CDR2 YYNGEE. CDR3 bases: TGTGCCAGCAGCGTTGGGACAGGGGCATCCTACGAGCAGTACTTC. This encodes CASSVGTGASYEQYF.

This clone was seen a few times. The chain links TRBV29-1 to TRBJ1-1, with a possible D match to TRBD1 (5 bases). V shed 6 bases and J shed 3 bases, with 17 bases lying between them. Germline CDR1 and CDR2: SQVTM and ANQGSEA. There are 14 residues in the CDR3. The CDR3 coding sequence is TGCAGCGTGACTCCAGGGTTAGTACACACTGAAGCTTTCTTT. Translating gives CSVTPGLVHTEAFF.

CDR3 in amino acids: CASRSPQGFNTEAFF. CDR3 nucleotide sequence: TGTGCCAGCAGATCCCCACAGGGGTTTAACACTGAAGCTTTCTTT. The chain recombines TRBV28 with TRBJ1-1; 7 bases align to TRBD1. Trimming removed 6 bases from V and 2 bases from J; junction bases left unmatched: 9. Germline V gene lookup returns CDR1 MDHEN and CDR2 SYDVKM. The CDR3 runs to 15 residues.

This clone was seen just once. The chain has TRBV29-1 and TRBJ1-4, with D tentatively TRBD1 (6 bases). The length of the CDR3 is 13 residues. The V gene lost 7 bases and the J gene lost 8 bases, with 17 bases spanning the gap. The germline gives CDR1 SQVTM, CDR2 ANQGSEA. The CDR3 loop is CSAQGFQREKLFF. The DNA of the CDR3 is TGCAGCGCGCAGGGGTTTCAACGGGAAAAACTGTTTTTT.

The V call is TRBV6-2 or TRBV6-3, the J call TRBJ1-1; no clear D. This CDR3 has 13 amino acids. V was clipped by 8 bases and J by 11 bases, with 21 bases between them. The germline V gene has CDR1 MNHEY and CDR2 SVGEGT. Here the CDR3 DNA reads TGTGCCAGCTGCCAATCTACGCAACGGGAGGCTTTCTTT. It codes for CASCQSTQREAFF.

This clone has only one observation. The genes are TRBV6-1 and TRBJ2-3, with D unresolved. V shed 0 bases and J shed 2 bases, with 12 bases lying between them. Per germline, CDR1 MNHNS and CDR2 SASEGT. The CDR3 covers 16 residues. DNA of the CDR3: TGTGCCAGCAGTGAAGCGCTGTTTCAGTCCACAGATACGCAGTATTTT. Translation gives CASSEALFQSTDTQYF.

V is TRBV28 and J is TRBJ1-6, with D maybe TRBD1 (5 bases). The CDR3 has 14 amino acids. Germline CDR1 reads MDHEN; CDR2 reads SYDVKM. V was cut by 6 bases and J by 7 bases, with 13 bases left in between. CDR3 sequence: CASRLGGENSPLHF. CDR3 in DNA: TGTGCCAGCAGGCTCGGGGGTGAAAATTCACCCCTCCACTTT.

The V and J genes are TRBV12-3 or TRBV12-4 and TRBJ1-1; 7 nucleotides agree with TRBD1. Losses at the gene ends were 5 bases for V and 3 bases for J; bases not matched to a gene: 3. The CDR3 is 13 residues long. CDR3 in DNA: TGTGCCAGCAGTCCGGGACAGTACACTGAAGCTTTCTTT. This encodes CASSPGQYTEAFF.

The chain couples TRBV6-5 to TRBJ2-7; weak D call: TRBD1 (6 bases). The V end lost 7 bases, the J end lost 0 bases, and 7 bases lay between the germline ends. The CDR3 totals 12 residues. The germline V gene encodes CDR1 MNHEY and CDR2 SVGAGI. The CDR3 DNA follows: TGTGCCAGCAAGGGGGACTCCTACGAGCAGTACTTC. Its protein product is CASKGDSYEQYF.

The V and J genes are TRBV4-3 and TRBJ2-1, with TRBD2 identical over 8 bases. Germline V CDR1 and CDR2: LGHNA, YSLEER. The length of the CDR3 is 17 residues. V lost 0 bases, J lost 0 bases, and 4 bases stayed unmatched. The CDR3: CASSQDTSGSSYNEQFF. The CDR3 nucleotides read TGCGCCAGCAGCCAAGATACTAGCGGTAGCTCCTACAATGAGCAGTTCTTC.

The chain couples TRBV4-2 to TRBJ2-3; 10 nucleotides align to TRBD2. V gave up 0 bases and J gave up 2 bases; unmatched junction bases: 5. This CDR3 has 17 residues. Germline V lookup: CDR1 LGHNA, CDR2 YNFKEQ. CDR3 sequence: CASSQEVAGGPTDTQYF. Here the CDR3 DNA reads TGTGCCAGCAGCCAAGAAGTAGCGGGGGGCCCCACAGATACGCAGTATTTT.

The chain couples TRBV4-1 to TRBJ2-5; TRBD2 is a possible D gene (7 bases). Trimming removed 4 bases at V and 2 bases at J, with 11 bases between. The CDR3 has 14 amino acids. Germline-derived CDR1 and CDR2 are MGHRA and YSYEKL. The CDR3 spells CASSPSGTQETQYF. Here the CDR3 DNA reads TGCGCCAGCAGCCCCAGCGGGACACAAGAGACCCAGTACTTC.

The chain has TRBV7-7 and TRBJ2-2; 11 positions match TRBD2. Germline V gives CDR1 SSHAT, CDR2 FNYEAQ (reference sequence). CDR3 size: 17 residues. Germline trimming cut 5 bases from V and 6 bases from J; bases unmatched to any gene: 11. This CDR3 reads CASSPQIASGRSGELFF. CDR3 nucleotide sequence: TGTGCCAGCAGCCCCCAGATTGCTAGCGGGAGGTCCGGGGAGCTGTTTTTT.

The chain uses TRBV3-1 (or the pseudogene TRBV3-2) and TRBJ1-4, with TRBD1 as a possible D gene (5 bases). Germline V gene data show CDR1 as LGHDT and CDR2 as YNNKEL (reference sequence). V was trimmed by 3 bases and J by 6 bases, leaving 11 bases between them. CDR3 size: 14 residues. The CDR3 DNA reads TGTGCCAGCAGCCAGCTGGGGGGGGATGAAAAACTGTTTTTT. Translating gives CASSQLGGDEKLFF.

The chain is built from TRBV13 and TRBJ2-5; perhaps TRBD2 as D (7 bases). Germline CDR1 and CDR2: PRHDT and FYEKMQ (reference sequence). V lost 3 bases to trimming and J lost 5 bases, with 16 bases between them. This CDR3 region has 15 residues. CDR3 protein: CASSFAGVGGETQYF. In DNA, the CDR3 is TGTGCCAGCAGCTTCGCGGGAGTAGGGGGGGAGACCCAGTACTTC.

The gene calls are TRBV15 and TRBJ2-5; no firm D call. From germline, CDR1 is LNHNV and CDR2 YYDKDF (reference sequence). This CDR3 contains 12 residues. With 8 bases removed from V and 6 bases from J, the gap between germline ends came to 13 bases. Written as DNA, the CDR3 is TGTGCCACCGGTGCGGTGGGTCAGACCCAGTACTTC. Translating gives CATGAVGQTQYF.

The chain carries TRBV30 and TRBJ1-2, with 9 positions matching TRBD1. This CDR3 contains 14 residues. The trim removed 3 bases at V and 4 bases at J, leaving 6 bases unmatched. CDR1 GTSNPN and CDR2 SVGIG come from the germline V gene (reference sequence). The CDR3 is CAWRETGGFYGYTF. CDR3 in DNA: TGTGCCTGGAGGGAAACAGGGGGCTTCTATGGCTACACCTTC.

The chain recombines TRBV7-2 with TRBJ2-1; 13 nucleotides match TRBD2. This CDR3 contains 16 residues. The germline V gene has CDR1 SGHTA and CDR2 FQGNSA. V was pared by 5 bases and J by 9 bases, with 10 bases of the junction left unmatched. Here the CDR3 DNA reads TGTGCCAGCAGCGAACCGAGGACTAGCGGGAGACTTGAGCAGTTCTTC. This encodes CASSEPRTSGRLEQFF.

The rearrangement joins TRBV7-3 to TRBJ1-1; D is unclear. This CDR3 is 14 amino acids long. In germline, CDR1 is SGHTA, CDR2 FQGTGA. The V gene lost 0 bases and the J gene lost 1 base, with 6 bases spanning the gap. CDR3 residues: CASSLTPENTEAFF. Here the CDR3 DNA reads TGTGCCAGCAGCTTAACGCCAGAGAACACTGAAGCTTTCTTT.